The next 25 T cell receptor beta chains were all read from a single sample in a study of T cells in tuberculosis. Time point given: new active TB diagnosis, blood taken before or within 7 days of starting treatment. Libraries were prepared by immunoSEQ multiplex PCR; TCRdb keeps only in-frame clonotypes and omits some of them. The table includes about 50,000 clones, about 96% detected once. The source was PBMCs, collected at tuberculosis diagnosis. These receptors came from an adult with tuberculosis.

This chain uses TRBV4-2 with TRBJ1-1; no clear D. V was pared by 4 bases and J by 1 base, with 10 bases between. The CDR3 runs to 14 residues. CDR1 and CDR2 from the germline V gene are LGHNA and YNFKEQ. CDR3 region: CASSPSVGNTEAFF. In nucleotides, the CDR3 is TGTGCCAGCAGCCCAAGCGTCGGGAACACTGAAGCTTTCTTT.

This CDR3 reads CSALRDEQYF. The DNA for the CDR3 is TGCAGTGCTCTCAGGGACGAGCAGTACTTC. The chain joins TRBV20-1 to TRBJ2-7, with TRBD1 as a possible D gene (5 bases). Germline CDR1 reads DFQATT; CDR2 reads SNEGSKA (reference sequence). Deletions cut 5 bases from V and 5 bases from J, with 7 bases between. The CDR3 is 10 residues long.

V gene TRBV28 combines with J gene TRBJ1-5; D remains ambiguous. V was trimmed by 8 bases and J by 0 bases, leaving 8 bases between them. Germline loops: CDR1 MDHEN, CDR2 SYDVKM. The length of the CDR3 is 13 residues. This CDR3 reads CASHTNSNQPQHF. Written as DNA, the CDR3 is TGTGCCAGCCACACCAATAGCAATCAGCCCCAGCATTTT.

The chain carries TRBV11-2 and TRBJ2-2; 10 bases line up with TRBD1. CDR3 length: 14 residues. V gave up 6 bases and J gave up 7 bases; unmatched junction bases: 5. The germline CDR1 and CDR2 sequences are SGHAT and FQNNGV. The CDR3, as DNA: TGTGCCAGCAGATGGGACAGGGGTATCGGGGAGCTGTTTTTT. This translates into CASRWDRGIGELFF.

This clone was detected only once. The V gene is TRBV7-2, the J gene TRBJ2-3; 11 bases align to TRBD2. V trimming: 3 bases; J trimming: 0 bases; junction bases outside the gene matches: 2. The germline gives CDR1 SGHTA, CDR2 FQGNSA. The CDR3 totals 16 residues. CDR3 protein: CASSLASGGSTDTQYF. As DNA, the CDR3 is TGTGCCAGCAGCTTGGCTAGCGGGGGGAGCACAGATACGCAGTATTTT.

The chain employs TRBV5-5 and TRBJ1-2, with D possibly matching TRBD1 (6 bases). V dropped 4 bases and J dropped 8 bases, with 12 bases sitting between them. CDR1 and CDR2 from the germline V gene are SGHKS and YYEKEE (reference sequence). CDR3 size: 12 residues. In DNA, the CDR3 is TGTGCCAGCAGCCAGGGACAATCCGGCTACACCTTC. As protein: CASSQGQSGYTF.

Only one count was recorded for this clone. CDR3 bases: TGTGCCAGTAGGTTTGACAGGGGCGGATATGGCTACACCTTC. This codes for CASRFDRGGYGYTF. This sequence joins TRBV19 and TRBJ1-2; 8 bases line up with TRBD1. The junction had 8 bases not matched to a gene; V was cut back by 6 bases and J by 5 bases. Per germline, CDR1 LNHDA and CDR2 SQIVND (reference sequence). CDR3 length equals 14 residues.

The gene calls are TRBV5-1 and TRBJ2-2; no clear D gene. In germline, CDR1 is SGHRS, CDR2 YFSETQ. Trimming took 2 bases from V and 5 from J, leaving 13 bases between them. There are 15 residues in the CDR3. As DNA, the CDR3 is TGCGCCAGCAGCTTATCGTTCCTATCGACCGGGGAGCTGTTTTTT. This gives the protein CASSLSFLSTGELFF.

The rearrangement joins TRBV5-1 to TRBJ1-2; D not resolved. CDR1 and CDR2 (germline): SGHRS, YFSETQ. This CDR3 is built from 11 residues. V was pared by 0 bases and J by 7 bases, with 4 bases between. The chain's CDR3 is CASSLDRGYTF. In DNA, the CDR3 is TGCGCCAGCAGCTTGGATCGTGGCTACACCTTC.

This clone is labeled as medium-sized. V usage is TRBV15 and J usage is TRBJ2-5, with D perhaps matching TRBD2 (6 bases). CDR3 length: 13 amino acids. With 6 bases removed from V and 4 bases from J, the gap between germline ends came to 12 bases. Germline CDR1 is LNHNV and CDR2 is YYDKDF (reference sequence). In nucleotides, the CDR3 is TGTGCCACCAGTGACATTAGCGGAGAGACCCAGTACTTC. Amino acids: CATSDISGETQYF.

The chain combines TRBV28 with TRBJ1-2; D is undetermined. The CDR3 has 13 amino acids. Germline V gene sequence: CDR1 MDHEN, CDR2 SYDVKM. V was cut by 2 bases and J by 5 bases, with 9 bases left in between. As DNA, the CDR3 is TGTGCCAGCAGTTTACTAGGAGTATATGGCTACACCTTC. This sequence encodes CASSLLGVYGYTF.

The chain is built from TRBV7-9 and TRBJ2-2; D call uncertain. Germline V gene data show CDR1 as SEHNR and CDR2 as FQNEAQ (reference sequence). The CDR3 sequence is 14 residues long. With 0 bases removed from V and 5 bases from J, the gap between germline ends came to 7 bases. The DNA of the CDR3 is TGTGCCAGCAGCTTAGCAGTGGCAACCGGGGAGCTGTTTTTT. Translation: CASSLAVATGELFF.

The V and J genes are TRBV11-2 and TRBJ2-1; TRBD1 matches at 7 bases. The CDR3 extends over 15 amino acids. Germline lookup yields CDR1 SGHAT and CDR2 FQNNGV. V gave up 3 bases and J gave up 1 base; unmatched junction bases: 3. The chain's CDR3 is CASSFGQASYNEQFF. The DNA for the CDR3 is TGTGCCAGCAGCTTTGGACAGGCGTCCTACAATGAGCAGTTCTTC.

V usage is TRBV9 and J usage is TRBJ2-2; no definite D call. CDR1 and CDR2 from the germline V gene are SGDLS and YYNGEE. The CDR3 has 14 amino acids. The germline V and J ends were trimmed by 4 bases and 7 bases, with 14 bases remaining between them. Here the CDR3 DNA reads TGTGCCAGCAGCCCTTTGGCGGCGGACGGGGAGCTGTTTTTT. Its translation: CASSPLAADGELFF.

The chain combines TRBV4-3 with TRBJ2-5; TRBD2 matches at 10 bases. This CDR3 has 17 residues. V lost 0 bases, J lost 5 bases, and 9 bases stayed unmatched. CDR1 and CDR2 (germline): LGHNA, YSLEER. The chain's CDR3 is CASSQDLVSGGMETQYF. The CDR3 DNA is TGCGCCAGCAGCCAAGATTTGGTTAGCGGGGGGATGGAGACCCAGTACTTC.

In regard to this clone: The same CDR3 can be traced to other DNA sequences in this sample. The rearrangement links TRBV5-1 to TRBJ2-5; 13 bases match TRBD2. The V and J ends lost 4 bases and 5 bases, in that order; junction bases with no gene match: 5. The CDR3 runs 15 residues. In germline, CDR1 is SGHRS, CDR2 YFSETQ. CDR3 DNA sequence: TGCGCCAGCAGCCCCGGACTAGCGGGAGTTGAGACCCAGTACTTC. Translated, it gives CASSPGLAGVETQYF.

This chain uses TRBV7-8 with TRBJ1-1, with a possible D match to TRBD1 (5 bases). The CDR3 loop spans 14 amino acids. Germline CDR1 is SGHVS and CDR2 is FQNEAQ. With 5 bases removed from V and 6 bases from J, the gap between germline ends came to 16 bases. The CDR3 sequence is CASSPLRVVAEAFF. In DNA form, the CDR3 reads TGTGCCAGCAGCCCCCTCAGGGTGGTGGCTGAAGCTTTCTTT.

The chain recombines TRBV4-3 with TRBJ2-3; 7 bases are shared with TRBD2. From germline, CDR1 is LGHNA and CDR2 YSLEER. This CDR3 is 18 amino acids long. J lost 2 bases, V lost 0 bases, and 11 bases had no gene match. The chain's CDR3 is CASSQDLKRGRSTDTQYF. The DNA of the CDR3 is TGCGCCAGCAGCCAAGATCTAAAGCGCGGGAGATCCACAGATACGCAGTATTTT.

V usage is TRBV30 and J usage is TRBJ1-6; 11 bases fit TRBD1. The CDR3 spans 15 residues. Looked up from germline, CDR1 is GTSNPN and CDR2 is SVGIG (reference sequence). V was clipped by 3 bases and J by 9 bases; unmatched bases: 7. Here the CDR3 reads CAWRRTGGARSPLHF. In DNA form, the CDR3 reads TGTGCCTGGAGGAGGACAGGGGGCGCACGTTCACCCCTCCACTTT. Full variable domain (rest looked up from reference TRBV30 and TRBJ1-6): SQTIHQWPATLVQPVGSPLSLECTVEGTSNPNLYWYRQAAGRGLQLLFYSVGIGQISSEVPQNLSASRPQDRQFILSSKKLLLSDSGFYLCAWRRTGGARSPLHFGNGTRLTVT.

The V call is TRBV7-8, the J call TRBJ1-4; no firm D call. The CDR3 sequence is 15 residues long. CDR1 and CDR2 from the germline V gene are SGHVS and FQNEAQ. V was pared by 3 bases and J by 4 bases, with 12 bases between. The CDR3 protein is CASSLYLNYNEKLFF. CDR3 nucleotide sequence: TGTGCCAGCAGCTTGTATCTAAATTATAATGAAAAACTGTTTTTT.

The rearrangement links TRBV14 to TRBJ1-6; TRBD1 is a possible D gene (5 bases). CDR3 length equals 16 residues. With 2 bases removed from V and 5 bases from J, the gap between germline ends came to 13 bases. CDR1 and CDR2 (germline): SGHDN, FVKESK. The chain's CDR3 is CASSQTVGGDNSPLHF. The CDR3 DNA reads TGTGCCAGCAGCCAAACGGTGGGGGGAGATAATTCACCCCTCCACTTT. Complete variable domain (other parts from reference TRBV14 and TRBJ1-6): EAGVTQFPSHSVIEKGQTVTLRCDPISGHDNLYWYRRVMGKEIKFLLHFVKESKQDESGMPNNRFLAERTGGTYSTLKVQPAELEDSGVYFCASSQTVGGDNSPLHFGNGTRLTVT.

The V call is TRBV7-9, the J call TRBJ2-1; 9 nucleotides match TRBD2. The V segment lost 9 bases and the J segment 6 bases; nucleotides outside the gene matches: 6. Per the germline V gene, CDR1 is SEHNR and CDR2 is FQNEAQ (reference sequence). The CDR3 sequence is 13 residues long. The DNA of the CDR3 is TGTGCCAGTCAGGGACTAGCAACCAATGAGCAGTTCTTC. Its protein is CASQGLATNEQFF.

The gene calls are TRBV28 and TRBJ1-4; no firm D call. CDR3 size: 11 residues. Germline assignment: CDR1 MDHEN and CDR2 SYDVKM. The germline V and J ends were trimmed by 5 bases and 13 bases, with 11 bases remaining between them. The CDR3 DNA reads TGTGCCAGCAGTAATCCGGCGGGACTGTTTTTT. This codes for CASSNPAGLFF.

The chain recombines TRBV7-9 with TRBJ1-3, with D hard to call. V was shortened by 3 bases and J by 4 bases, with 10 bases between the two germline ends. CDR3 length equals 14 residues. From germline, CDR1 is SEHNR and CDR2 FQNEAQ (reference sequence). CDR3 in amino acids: CASSFSSGGNTIYF. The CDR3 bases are TGTGCCAGCAGCTTCTCGTCCGGGGGAAACACCATATATTTT.

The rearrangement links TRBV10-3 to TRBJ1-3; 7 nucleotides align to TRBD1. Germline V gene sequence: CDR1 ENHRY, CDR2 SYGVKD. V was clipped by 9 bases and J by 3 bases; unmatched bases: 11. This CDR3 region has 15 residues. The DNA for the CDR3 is TGTGCCATAGGGACAGCTACATCAGGTGGAAACACCATATATTTT. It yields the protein CAIGTATSGGNTIYF.